This record looks at one TCR beta chain sequence and its context. Its antigen is unidentified. The input for sorted-subset replicate PCRs was around 210 ng DNA, about 30,000 T cell genomes. Method: immunoSEQ multiplex PCR; TCRdb's copy keeps in-frame clones and lacks some. The top ten hold roughly 0.42% of the sample, which has around 1.5 million clones, around 98% seen once. This sample is part of a study of shared clonotypes between healthy human individuals. The study's findings and limits: Memory subsets generally showed lower estimated richness than naive subsets.

This CDR3 comprises 11 residues. The V and J ends lost 11 bases and 0 bases respectively, with 8 bases between them. Germline values: CDR1 SGHTA, CDR2 FQGNSA. The sample comprised naive CD4+ T cells sorted from blood. Described subset: CD45RA+ positively selected. This TCR derives from a man aged 30 to 39 in good health. The V call is TRBV7-2, the J call TRBJ2-7; D is possibly TRBD2 (5 bases). The CDR3 DNA sequence: TGTGCCTCGGGGAGCTCCTACGAGCAGTACTTC. Translation gives CASGSSYEQYF.